The 8 T cell receptor beta chains listed next were all sequenced from one sample in a study of cytomegalovirus exposure and HLA in healthy donors. PCR amplification relied on 60 Vbeta primers (plus 13 Jbeta primers). Measured with immunoSEQ multiplex PCR; TCRdb has only the in-frame clones, and not every one. This sample contains some 130,000 clones. The sequenced material came from PBMCs. These receptors were obtained from a man younger than 35 in good health and CMV-seronegative.

The chain couples TRBV25-1 to TRBJ1-4; 8 positions match TRBD1. Trimming at V came to 5 bases and at J to 0 bases, leaving 8 bases not matched to a gene. The CDR3 has 17 residues. Looked up from germline, CDR1 is MGHDK and CDR2 is SYGVNS. CDR3 sequence (DNA): TGTGCCAGCAGTTCCTCGACAGGGGCTACAACTAATGAAAAACTGTTTTTT. As protein: CASSSSTGATTNEKLFF.

This chain links TRBV7-9 with TRBJ1-1, with 9 bases fitting TRBD1. The CDR3 runs to 14 residues. Germline V gives CDR1 SEHNR, CDR2 FQNEAQ (reference sequence). Trimming took 5 bases from V and 5 from J; bases not matched to a gene: 6. Here the CDR3 reads CASSQETGGTEAFF. The CDR3 DNA follows: TGTGCCAGCAGCCAAGAGACAGGGGGGACTGAAGCTTTCTTT.

V gene TRBV9 combines with J gene TRBJ1-4, with D possibly TRBD1 on 6 matching bases. V lost 4 bases and J 8 bases, leaving 18 bases between the germline ends. Germline CDR1 is SGDLS and CDR2 is YYNGEE. The CDR3 is 15 amino acids. This CDR3 is CASSPAPTGKEKLFF. DNA for the CDR3: TGTGCCAGCAGCCCGGCTCCCACAGGGAAAGAAAAACTGTTTTTT.

The chain uses TRBV11-2 and TRBJ2-5, with 7 positions matching TRBD1. The CDR3 contains 15 residues. In germline, CDR1 is SGHAT, CDR2 FQNNGV. The J segment lost 2 bases and the V segment lost 6 bases, leaving 9 bases of the junction unmatched. The CDR3 DNA reads TGTGCCAGCAGGTTTTGGGACAGTACTCAAGAGACCCAGTACTTC. It codes for CASRFWDSTQETQYF.

The chain uses TRBV19 and TRBJ2-6; perhaps TRBD1 as D (5 bases). Germline loops: CDR1 LNHDA, CDR2 SQIVND (reference sequence). CDR3 length: 17 amino acids. V lost 4 bases to trimming and J lost 0 bases, with 13 bases between them. The CDR3 is CASSTALTASGANVLTF. CDR3 nucleotide sequence: TGTGCCAGTAGTACGGCCCTGACAGCCTCTGGGGCCAACGTCCTGACTTTC.

The V call is TRBV6-1, the J call TRBJ2-7; 12 nucleotides align to TRBD1. CDR3 length: 14 residues. The germline V gene encodes CDR1 MNHNS and CDR2 SASEGT. V shed 6 bases and J 4 bases; nucleotides not matched to a gene: 4. CDR3 protein: CASRGTGGGYEQYF. The CDR3, as DNA: TGTGCCAGCAGGGGGACAGGGGGCGGATACGAGCAGTACTTC.

V is TRBV30 and J is TRBJ1-6; 7 positions agree with TRBD1. CDR1 is GTSNPN and CDR2 is SVGIG in the germline V gene (reference sequence). This CDR3 comprises 16 residues. J gave up 3 bases and V 2 bases, and 7 bases lay outside the gene matches. The CDR3 sequence is CAWSRPAGGYNSPLHF. DNA of the CDR3: TGTGCCTGGAGTCGTCCGGCAGGGGGCTATAATTCACCCCTCCACTTT.

V usage is TRBV7-2 and J usage is TRBJ2-1; 7 nucleotides line up with TRBD1. Unmatched junction bases numbered 7, after V lost 6 bases and J lost 2 bases. Germline V gene sequence: CDR1 SGHTA, CDR2 FQGNSA. The CDR3 loop spans 15 amino acids. This CDR3 reads CASSTHRGTYNEQFF. DNA for the CDR3: TGTGCCAGCAGTACACACAGGGGTACCTACAATGAGCAGTTCTTC.